This T cell receptor (beta chain) was sequenced for a study of blood T cell repertoires in COVID-19. Study background: The study drew acute and convalescent COVID-19 samples from the United States, Italy and Spain. From T cells, B-cell-depleted T cells, or PBMCs came the material, which was cDNA or gDNA.

Germline CDR1 and CDR2: MDHEN and SYDVKM. Trimming removed 5 bases at V and 2 bases at J, with 10 bases between. This CDR3 spans 13 amino acids. Assay: immunoSEQ multiplex PCR; the TCRdb copy retains only in-frame clones and omits some. The sample has about 380,000 clones; 90% are singletons. The origin of this receptor is a man younger than 35 with active or convalescent COVID-19. The V gene is TRBV28, the J gene TRBJ2-7, with D possibly TRBD1 on 6 matching bases. The sample taken for sequencing was peripheral blood. The CDR3 loop reads CASSATGTYEQYF. Here the CDR3 DNA reads TGTGCCAGCAGTGCCACAGGGACCTACGAGCAGTACTTC. Based on the CDR3 plus reference TRBV28 and TRBJ2-7, the full variable domain is DVKVTQSSRYLVKRTGEKVFLECVQDMDHENMFWYRQDPGLGLRLIYFSYDVKMKEKGDIPEGYSVSREKKERFSLILESASTNQTSMYLCASSATGTYEQYFGPGTRLTVT.